Described below is a single TCR beta chain sequence and its context. Sequencing used immunoSEQ multiplex PCR; TCRdb keeps in-frame clones, though not all of them. The repertoire holds tens of thousands of clones, with roughly 70% as singletons. This entry belongs to a study of cytotoxic CD8 clonotypes in ibrutinib-treated CLL. V lost 2 bases and J 5 bases, leaving 7 bases between the germline ends. The CDR3 is made up of 13 amino acids. The germline gives CDR1 MNHNS, CDR2 SASEGT. V gene TRBV6-1 combines with J gene TRBJ1-5; D is unresolved. The specimen was PBMCs, collected before ibrutinib treatment. The sequence was collected from a human donor with chronic lymphocytic leukemia. CDR3 loop: CASSEIWDQPQHF. CDR3 nucleotide sequence: TGTGCCAGCAGTGAAATCTGGGATCAGCCCCAGCATTTT.